Following are 2 T cell receptor beta chains from one sample sequenced in a study (dated by TCRdb to between 2015 and 2017). Library preparation was by 5' RACE. Instrument on record: Illumina MiSeq. TCRdb's own reprocessing of the public reads used fastp at Q25 and MiXCR and kept productive beta chains. Each entry merges the rows of one CDR3 protein and shows their most common DNA and genes. The sample records approximately 9,600 distinct CDR3 sequences, about half of which are singletons. The ten largest clonotypes hold 2.5% to 3.5% of the sample. Cells that were CD4+CD25+CD127-/low were isolated as Tregs. The material sequenced was Tregs sorted from a lymph node. The receptors originated from a female donor with breast cancer.

The table lists this clonotype with a few counts. The chain joins TRBV6-5 to TRBJ2-1; TRBD2 might be the D (5 bases). The CDR3 loop spans 14 amino acids. CDR1 and CDR2 (germline): MNHEY, SVGAGI. Trimming left V 0 bases short and J 6 bases short, with 9 bases between. CDR3 protein: CASSYSRAVNEQFF. The CDR3 bases are TGTGCCAGCAGTTACTCGAGGGCCGTCAATGAGCAGTTCTTC.

This clonotype has just a few counts. The genes are TRBV25-1 and TRBJ2-7; either TRBD1 or TRBD2 may fit D (5 bases each). Trimming removed 2 bases at V and 2 bases at J, with 13 bases between. The CDR3 sequence is 15 residues long. Germline assignment: CDR1 MGHDK and CDR2 SYGVNS. The CDR3 DNA sequence: TGTGCCAGCAGTGAAGAGTCGAGGGGCCCCTACGAGCAGTACTTC. Translating it yields CASSEESRGPYEQYF.